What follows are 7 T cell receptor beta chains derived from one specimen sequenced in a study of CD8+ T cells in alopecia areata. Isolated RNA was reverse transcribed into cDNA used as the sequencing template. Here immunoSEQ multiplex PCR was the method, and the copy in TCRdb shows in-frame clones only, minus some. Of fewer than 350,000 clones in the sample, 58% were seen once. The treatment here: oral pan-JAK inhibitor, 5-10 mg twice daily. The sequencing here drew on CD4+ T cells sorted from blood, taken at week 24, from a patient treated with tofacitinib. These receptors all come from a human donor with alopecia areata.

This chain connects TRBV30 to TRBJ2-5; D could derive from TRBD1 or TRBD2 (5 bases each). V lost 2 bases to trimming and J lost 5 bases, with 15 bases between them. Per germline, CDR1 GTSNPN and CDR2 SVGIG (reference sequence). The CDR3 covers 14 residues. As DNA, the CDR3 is TGTGCCTGGAGTAAATCCTCAGGGACGGAGACCCAGTACTTC. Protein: CAWSKSSGTETQYF.

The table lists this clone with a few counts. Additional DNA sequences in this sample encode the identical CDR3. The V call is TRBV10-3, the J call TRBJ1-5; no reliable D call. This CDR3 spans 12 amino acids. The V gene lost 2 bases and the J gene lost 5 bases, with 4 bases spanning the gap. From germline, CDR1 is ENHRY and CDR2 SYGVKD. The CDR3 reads CAISERDQPQHF. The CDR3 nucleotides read TGTGCCATCAGTGAGAGGGATCAGCCCCAGCATTTT.

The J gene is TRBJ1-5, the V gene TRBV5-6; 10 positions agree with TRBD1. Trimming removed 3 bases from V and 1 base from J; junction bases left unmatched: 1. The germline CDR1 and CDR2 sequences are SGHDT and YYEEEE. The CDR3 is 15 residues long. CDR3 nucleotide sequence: TGTGCCAGCAGCTGGGGACAGGGGAGCAATCAGCCCCAGCATTTT. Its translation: CASSWGQGSNQPQHF.

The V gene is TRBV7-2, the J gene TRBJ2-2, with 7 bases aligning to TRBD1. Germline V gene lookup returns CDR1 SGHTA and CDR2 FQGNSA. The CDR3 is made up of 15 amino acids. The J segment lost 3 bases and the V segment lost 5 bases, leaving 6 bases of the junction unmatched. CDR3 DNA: TGTGCCAGCAGCACGGACAGGCCGGACACCGGGGAGCTGTTTTTT. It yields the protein CASSTDRPDTGELFF.

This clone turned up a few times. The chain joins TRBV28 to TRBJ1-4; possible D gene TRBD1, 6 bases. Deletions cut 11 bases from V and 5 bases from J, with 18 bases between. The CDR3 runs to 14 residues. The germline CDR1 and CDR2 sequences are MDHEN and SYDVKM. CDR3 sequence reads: CASCPGGVNEKLFF. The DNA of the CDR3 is TGTGCCTCCTGCCCGGGGGGCGTAAATGAAAAACTGTTTTTT.

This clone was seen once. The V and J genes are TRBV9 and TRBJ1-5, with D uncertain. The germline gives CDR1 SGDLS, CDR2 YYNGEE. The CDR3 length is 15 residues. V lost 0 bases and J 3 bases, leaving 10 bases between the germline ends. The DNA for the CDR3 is TGTGCCAGCAGCGTAGACTCCCACCCCAATCAGCCCCAGCATTTT. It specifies CASSVDSHPNQPQHF.

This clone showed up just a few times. CDR3 sequence reads: CASSPEHGNTIYF. The CDR3 DNA follows: TGTGCCAGCAGCCCAGAGCATGGAAACACCATATATTTT. The chain recombines TRBV11-3 with TRBJ1-3, with D hard to call. Germline V CDR1 and CDR2: SGHNT, YENEEA. The CDR3 sequence is 13 residues long. The V end was cut by 5 bases, the J end by 3 bases, with 8 bases between.